These 6 T cell receptor beta chains were sequenced from one sample in a study of blood T cell repertoires in COVID-19. The data were produced by immunoSEQ multiplex PCR, yet TCRdb's version contains in-frame clones alone and is incomplete. The table has 150,000 to 200,000 clones, 89% seen once. The sequencing sample was made of PBMCs or T cells enriched from blood (not recorded which). Receptors were obtained from a woman younger than 30 who had recovered from COVID-19.

The chain has TRBV7-9 and TRBJ1-1, with unresolved D. CDR1 and CDR2 (germline): SEHNR, FQNEAQ (reference sequence). The V gene lost 4 bases and the J gene lost 8 bases, with 8 bases spanning the gap. This CDR3 contains 11 residues. The CDR3 DNA reads as TGTGCCAGCAGCTCCGTCGCGGAAGCTTTCTTT. Translated, it gives CASSSVAEAFF.

The sample holds one count of this clone. The rearrangement links TRBV10-3 to TRBJ2-5; D not certain. Germline loops: CDR1 ENHRY, CDR2 SYGVKD. There are 14 residues in the CDR3. Between the trimmed V and J ends, which lost 8 bases and 1 base, there was a span of 14 bases. The DNA for the CDR3 is TGTGCCATCTTTGTTGAGCTTTCCCAAGAGACCCAGTACTTC. Encoded protein: CAIFVELSQETQYF.

The chain has TRBV5-1 and TRBJ2-3; D uncertain. Deletions cut 0 bases from V and 4 bases from J, with 9 bases between. CDR3 length: 14 residues. Germline V lookup: CDR1 SGHRS, CDR2 YFSETQ. In DNA, the CDR3 is TGCGCCAGCAGCTTGGGTTCACGCGCAGATACGCAGTATTTT. As protein: CASSLGSRADTQYF.

The CDR3 spells CASSLEGLASETQYF. In DNA form, the CDR3 reads TGTGCCAGCAGCTTAGAGGGACTAGCGAGCGAGACCCAGTACTTC. This chain joins TRBV11-2 and TRBJ2-5; 10 bases map to TRBD2. The CDR3 consists of 15 residues. In germline, CDR1 is SGHAT, CDR2 FQNNGV. The V segment lost 0 bases and the J segment 5 bases; nucleotides outside the gene matches: 3.

The gene calls are TRBV12-5 and TRBJ2-3; 10 nucleotides line up with TRBD2. CDR1 is LGHNT, CDR2 FRNRAP, per germline. The J segment lost 5 bases and the V segment lost 3 bases, leaving 17 bases of the junction unmatched. The CDR3 contains 19 residues. This chain's CDR3 is CASGLAGLAGDLHEDTQYF. CDR3 nucleotide sequence: TGTGCTAGTGGTTTAGCCGGGCTAGCGGGGGACCTCCATGAAGATACGCAGTATTTT.

This clone was recorded once. V and J are TRBV6-1 and TRBJ2-5, with 11 nucleotides matching TRBD1. Germline-derived CDR1 and CDR2 are MNHNS and SASEGT. The CDR3 runs to 15 residues. V dropped 0 bases and J dropped 5; count of bases not matched to a gene: 2. CDR3 in amino acids: CASSEADRGRETQYF. The CDR3 DNA reads TGTGCCAGCAGTGAAGCGGACAGGGGGCGCGAGACCCAGTACTTC.